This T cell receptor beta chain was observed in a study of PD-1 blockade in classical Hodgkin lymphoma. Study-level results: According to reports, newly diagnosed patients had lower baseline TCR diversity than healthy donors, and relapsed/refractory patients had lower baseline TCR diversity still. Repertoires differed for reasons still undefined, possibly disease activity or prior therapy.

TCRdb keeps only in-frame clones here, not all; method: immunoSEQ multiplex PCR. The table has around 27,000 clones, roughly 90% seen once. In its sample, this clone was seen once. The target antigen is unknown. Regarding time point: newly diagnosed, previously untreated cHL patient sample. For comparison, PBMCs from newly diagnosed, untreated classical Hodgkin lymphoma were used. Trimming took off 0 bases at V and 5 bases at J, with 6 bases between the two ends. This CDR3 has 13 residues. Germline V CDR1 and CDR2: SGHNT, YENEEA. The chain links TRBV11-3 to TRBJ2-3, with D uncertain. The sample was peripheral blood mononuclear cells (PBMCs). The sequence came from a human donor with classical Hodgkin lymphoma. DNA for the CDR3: TGTGCCAGCAGCTTAGAAGTGGGAGATACGCAGTATTTT. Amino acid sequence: CASSLEVGDTQYF.